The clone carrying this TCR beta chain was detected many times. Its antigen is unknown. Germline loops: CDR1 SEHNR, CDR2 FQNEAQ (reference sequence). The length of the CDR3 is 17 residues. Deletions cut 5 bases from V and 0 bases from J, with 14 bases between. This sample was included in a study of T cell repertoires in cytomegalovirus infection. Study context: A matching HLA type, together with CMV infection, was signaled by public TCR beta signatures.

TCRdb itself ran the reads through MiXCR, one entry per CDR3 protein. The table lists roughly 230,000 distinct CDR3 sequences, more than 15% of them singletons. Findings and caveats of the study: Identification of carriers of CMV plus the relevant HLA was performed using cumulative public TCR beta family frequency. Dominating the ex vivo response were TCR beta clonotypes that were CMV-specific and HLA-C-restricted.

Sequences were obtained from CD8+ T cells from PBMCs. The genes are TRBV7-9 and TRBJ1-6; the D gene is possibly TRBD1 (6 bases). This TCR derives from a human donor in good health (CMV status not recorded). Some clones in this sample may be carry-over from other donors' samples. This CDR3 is CASSTTDRSSYNSPLHF. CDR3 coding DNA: TGTGCCAGCAGCACCACCGACAGGAGCTCCTATAATTCACCCCTCCACTTT.